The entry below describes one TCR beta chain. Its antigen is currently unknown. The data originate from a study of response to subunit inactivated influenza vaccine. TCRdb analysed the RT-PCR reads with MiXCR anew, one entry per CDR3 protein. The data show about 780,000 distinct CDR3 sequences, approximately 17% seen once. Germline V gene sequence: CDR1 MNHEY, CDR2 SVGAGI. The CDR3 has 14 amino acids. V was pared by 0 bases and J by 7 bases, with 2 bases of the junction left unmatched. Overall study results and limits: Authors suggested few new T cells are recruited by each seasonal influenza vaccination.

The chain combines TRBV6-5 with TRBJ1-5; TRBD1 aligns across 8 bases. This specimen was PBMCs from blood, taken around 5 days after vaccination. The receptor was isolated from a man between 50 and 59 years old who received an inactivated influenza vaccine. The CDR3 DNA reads TGTGCCAGCAGTTACTCGACAGGGGACCAGCCCCAGCATTTT. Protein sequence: CASSYSTGDQPQHF.